This TCR beta chain is from a study of immune cell composition in non-small cell lung cancer. Study-level background: Tumours were mainly lung adenocarcinoma or squamous cell carcinoma.

Germline CDR1 is SEHNR and CDR2 is FQNEAQ (reference sequence). V was pared by 5 bases and J by 3 bases, with 20 bases between. The CDR3 consists of 16 residues. In regard to this clone: Its target is unknown.

Whole-study results and caveats: Smoking pack-years did not significantly correlate with tumour TCR-beta clonality. Adenocarcinomas with higher top tumour-associated clone frequency had more reactive TILs.

The method was immunoSEQ multiplex PCR; TCRdb's version includes in-frame clones alone and lacks a portion of them. The sample holds some 3,900 clones; roughly 80% are singletons and the top ten take 6.5% to 9%. The gene calls are TRBV7-9 and TRBJ2-7; tentative D call: TRBD1 (6 bases). The TCR was taken from a human donor with non-small cell lung cancer. Sequenced input: lung tumor tissue. The CDR3 DNA reads as TGTGCCAGCAGCCCCAGGGGTAGGGGCGATTTCTACGAGCAGTACTTC. Its protein is CASSPRGRGDFYEQYF. The variable domain in full, with the rest retrieved from reference TRBV7-9 and TRBJ2-7, is DTGVSQNPRHKITKRGQNVTFRCDPISEHNRLYWYRQTLGQGPEFLTYFQNEAQLEKSRLLSDRFSAERPKGSFSTLEIQRTEQGDSAMYLCASSPRGRGDFYEQYFGPGTRLTVT.